These T cell receptor beta chains were read from a single sample in a study of identical twins. One entry per CDR3 protein results from TCRdb running MiXCR on the 5' RACE reads. This sample has 460,000 or so distinct CDR3 sequences, with approximately 15% found just once. These data were likewise used in another study, on yellow fever vaccine responses in identical twins.

Sequenced material: CD4+ T cells sorted from blood. Receptor source: a woman between 18 and 30 years old in good health. Each CDR3 is given with its conserved first and last residue. Each record gives: clone size, D gene, J gene, V gene, CDR3 protein, CDR3 DNA. D genes are given only for firm matches. Not every row has a clone size; where given, it reads once, few, many or a size class.

clone_size: NA; d_call: NA; j_call: TRBJ1-1; v_call: TRBV20-1; cdr3_aa: CSAARTRNTEAFF; cdr3_nt: TGCAGTGCTGCCCGGACGAGGAACACTGAAGCTTTCTTT
clone_size: NA; d_call: TRBD2; j_call: TRBJ2-1; v_call: TRBV7-2; cdr3_aa: CASSWASGNNEQFF; cdr3_nt: TGTGCCAGCAGCTGGGCTAGCGGGAACAATGAGCAGTTCTTC
clone_size: NA; d_call: NA; j_call: TRBJ2-7; v_call: TRBV15; cdr3_aa: CATSRVEGPYEQYF; cdr3_nt: TGTGCCACCAGCAGAGTTGAGGGGCCCTACGAGCAGTACTTC
clone_size: NA; d_call: NA; j_call: TRBJ2-1; v_call: TRBV3-1; cdr3_aa: CASSTYGNNNEQFF; cdr3_nt: TGTGCCAGCAGCACATACGGAAACAACAATGAGCAGTTCTTC
clone_size: NA; d_call: NA; j_call: TRBJ2-1; v_call: TRBV7-6; cdr3_aa: CASSLDALGASEQFF; cdr3_nt: TGTGCCAGCAGCTTAGATGCTCTCGGGGCCAGTGAGCAGTTCTTC
clone_size: few; d_call: NA; j_call: TRBJ2-7; v_call: TRBV20-1; cdr3_aa: CSARDPGQGAYEQYF; cdr3_nt: TGCAGTGCTAGAGACCCGGGACAAGGAGCCTACGAGCAGTACTTC
clone_size: NA; d_call: NA; j_call: TRBJ1-1; v_call: TRBV25-1; cdr3_aa: CASSPGPRTEAFF; cdr3_nt: TGTGCCAGCAGTCCGGGCCCAAGGACTGAAGCTTTCTTT
clone_size: few; d_call: NA; j_call: TRBJ2-7; v_call: TRBV10-3; cdr3_aa: CATGGQSAYEQYF; cdr3_nt: TGTGCCACCGGGGGACAGTCTGCCTACGAGCAGTACTTC
clone_size: few; d_call: NA; j_call: TRBJ2-7; v_call: TRBV27; cdr3_aa: CASSTDRNAYEQYF; cdr3_nt: TGTGCCAGCAGTACCGACAGGAACGCCTACGAGCAGTACTTC
clone_size: few; d_call: NA; j_call: TRBJ1-1; v_call: TRBV20-1; cdr3_aa: CSARDPERGTAFF; cdr3_nt: TGCAGTGCTAGAGATCCGGAAAGGGGCACGGCTTTCTTT
clone_size: NA; d_call: TRBD2; j_call: TRBJ2-1; v_call: TRBV9; cdr3_aa: CASSTGLAGANNEQFF; cdr3_nt: TGTGCCAGCAGCACGGGACTAGCGGGGGCGAACAATGAGCAGTTCTTC
clone_size: NA; d_call: NA; j_call: TRBJ2-1; v_call: TRBV11-2; cdr3_aa: CASNLAGSGLYNEQFF; cdr3_nt: TGTGCCAGCAACTTGGCGGGGAGCGGGCTTTACAATGAGCAGTTCTTC
clone_size: few; d_call: NA; j_call: TRBJ2-7; v_call: TRBV29-1; cdr3_aa: CSAASDPYEQYF; cdr3_nt: TGCAGCGCCGCTAGTGATCCCTACGAGCAGTACTTC
clone_size: NA; d_call: TRBD2; j_call: TRBJ2-1; v_call: TRBV29-1; cdr3_aa: CSATSGRYNEQFF; cdr3_nt: TGCAGCGCCACTAGCGGGCGGTACAATGAGCAGTTCTTC
clone_size: few; d_call: NA; j_call: TRBJ2-1; v_call: TRBV14; cdr3_aa: CASTLAGAKLSYNEQFF; cdr3_nt: TGTGCCAGCACTTTGGCAGGGGCCAAACTCTCCTACAATGAGCAGTTCTTC
clone_size: NA; d_call: NA; j_call: TRBJ2-1; v_call: TRBV21-1; cdr3_aa: CASSKGLPNYNDPSGGSSYNEQFF; cdr3_nt: TGTGCCAGCAGCAAAGGGCTTCCAAACTACAATGACCCAAGTGGTGGATCTAGCTACAATGAGCAGTTCTTC
clone_size: few; d_call: TRBD2; j_call: TRBJ2-7; v_call: TRBV20-1; cdr3_aa: CSAGGISYEQYF; cdr3_nt: TGCAGTGCCGGGGGGATCTCCTACGAGCAGTACTTC
clone_size: few; d_call: NA; j_call: TRBJ2-7; v_call: TRBV20-1; cdr3_aa: CSARDRRNPYEQYF; cdr3_nt: TGCAGTGCTAGAGATAGGCGGAACCCCTACGAGCAGTACTTC
clone_size: NA; d_call: TRBD2; j_call: TRBJ2-3; v_call: TRBV5-1; cdr3_aa: CASSSLRSGGAADTQYF; cdr3_nt: TGCGCCAGCAGCTCACTAAGGAGCGGGGGGGCCGCAGATACGCAGTATTTT
clone_size: NA; d_call: TRBD1; j_call: TRBJ2-5; v_call: TRBV7-3; cdr3_aa: CASSPQGANQETQYF; cdr3_nt: TGTGCCAGCAGCCCACAGGGGGCAAATCAAGAGACCCAGTACTTC
clone_size: NA; d_call: TRBD2; j_call: TRBJ2-3; v_call: TRBV6-2/TRBV6-3; cdr3_aa: CASSYVTQAGGGGTQYF; cdr3_nt: TGTGCCAGCAGTTACGTGACCCAAGCGGGAGGTGGCGGTACGCAGTATTTT
clone_size: NA; d_call: NA; j_call: TRBJ2-3; v_call: TRBV7-9; cdr3_aa: CASRIWGPGTDTQYF; cdr3_nt: TGTGCCAGCAGAATTTGGGGGCCGGGCACAGATACGCAGTATTTT
clone_size: few; d_call: NA; j_call: TRBJ2-1; v_call: TRBV2; cdr3_aa: CASSEDRVRFF; cdr3_nt: TGTGCCAGCAGTGAAGACAGGGTTCGGTTCTTC
clone_size: NA; d_call: NA; j_call: TRBJ2-2; v_call: TRBV21-1; cdr3_aa: CASSTCGTPGGGELFF; cdr3_nt: TGTGCCAGCAGCACCTGCGGGACTCCCGGGGGCGGGGAGCTGTTTTTT
clone_size: once; d_call: NA; j_call: TRBJ2-1; v_call: TRBV7-2; cdr3_aa: CASSSQPGELEQFF; cdr3_nt: TGTGCCAGCAGCTCTCAGCCCGGGGAATTAGAGCAGTTCTTC
clone_size: NA; d_call: TRBD2; j_call: TRBJ2-7; v_call: TRBV20-1; cdr3_aa: CSAAQSGGYEQYF; cdr3_nt: TGCAGTGCTGCCCAGAGCGGGGGCTACGAGCAGTACTTC
clone_size: few; d_call: NA; j_call: TRBJ2-1; v_call: TRBV18; cdr3_aa: CASSPPRPGEQFF; cdr3_nt: TGTGCCAGCTCACCACCGAGACCGGGTGAGCAGTTCTTC
clone_size: many; d_call: TRBD1; j_call: TRBJ2-7; v_call: TRBV12-3/TRBV12-4; cdr3_aa: CASSLETGSSYEQYF; cdr3_nt: TGTGCCAGCAGTTTAGAGACAGGGAGCTCCTACGAGCAGTACTTC
clone_size: NA; d_call: NA; j_call: TRBJ2-7; v_call: TRBV7-2; cdr3_aa: CASGETYEQYF; cdr3_nt: TGTGCCAGCGGGGAAACCTACGAGCAGTACTTC
clone_size: NA; d_call: TRBD2; j_call: TRBJ2-1; v_call: TRBV25-1; cdr3_aa: CASSPPRITSGGYNEQFF; cdr3_nt: TGTGCCAGCAGTCCACCGAGAATTACTAGCGGGGGCTACAATGAGCAGTTCTTC
clone_size: many; d_call: NA; j_call: TRBJ2-1; v_call: TRBV4-1; cdr3_aa: CASSQLGLSYNEQFF; cdr3_nt: TGCGCCAGCAGCCAACTAGGACTATCCTACAATGAGCAGTTCTTC
clone_size: NA; d_call: NA; j_call: TRBJ2-3; v_call: TRBV29-1; cdr3_aa: CSVVGEPPDTQYF; cdr3_nt: TGCAGCGTTGTTGGGGAACCACCAGATACGCAGTATTTT
clone_size: NA; d_call: NA; j_call: TRBJ2-7; v_call: TRBV3-1; cdr3_aa: CASSQGSAGPIEQYF; cdr3_nt: TGTGCCAGCAGCCAAGGGAGCGCAGGGCCGATCGAGCAGTACTTC
clone_size: NA; d_call: NA; j_call: TRBJ2-2; v_call: TRBV7-2; cdr3_aa: CASSFSAHHSNTGELFF; cdr3_nt: TGTGCCAGCAGCTTCTCCGCCCACCATTCGAACACCGGGGAGCTGTTTTTT
clone_size: NA; d_call: TRBD1; j_call: TRBJ2-5; v_call: TRBV2; cdr3_aa: CASRGQGAGETQYF; cdr3_nt: TGTGCCAGCAGAGGACAGGGGGCGGGAGAGACCCAGTACTTC
clone_size: NA; d_call: TRBD1; j_call: TRBJ2-5; v_call: TRBV3-1; cdr3_aa: CASTKADRGRQETQYF; cdr3_nt: TGTGCCAGCACCAAAGCCGACAGGGGGCGGCAAGAGACCCAGTACTTC
clone_size: many; d_call: TRBD2; j_call: TRBJ2-7; v_call: TRBV6-1; cdr3_aa: CASRPGSIAGGPHEQYF; cdr3_nt: TGTGCCAGCAGACCCGGTAGTATAGCGGGAGGGCCCCACGAGCAGTACTTC
clone_size: many; d_call: TRBD1; j_call: TRBJ2-2; v_call: TRBV28; cdr3_aa: CASRLQGVGTNTGELFF; cdr3_nt: TGTGCCAGCAGGCTACAGGGGGTAGGAACTAACACCGGGGAGCTGTTTTTT
clone_size: many; d_call: TRBD2; j_call: TRBJ2-1; v_call: TRBV4-2; cdr3_aa: CASSQEPAGGYNEQFF; cdr3_nt: TGTGCCAGCAGCCAAGAACCAGCGGGAGGGTACAATGAGCAGTTCTTC
clone_size: NA; d_call: NA; j_call: TRBJ2-5; v_call: TRBV5-1; cdr3_aa: CASSLGGLLETQYF; cdr3_nt: TGCGCCAGCAGCTTGGGCGGACTACTAGAGACCCAGTACTTC
clone_size: few; d_call: NA; j_call: TRBJ2-5; v_call: TRBV12-5; cdr3_aa: CASGVDVDSRPWETQYF; cdr3_nt: TGTGCTAGTGGCGTTGACGTTGACAGCCGTCCATGGGAGACCCAGTACTTC
clone_size: NA; d_call: NA; j_call: TRBJ2-1; v_call: TRBV29-1; cdr3_aa: CSVEKGGNEQFF; cdr3_nt: TGCAGCGTTGAAAAGGGAGGCAATGAGCAGTTCTTC
clone_size: NA; d_call: NA; j_call: TRBJ1-1; v_call: TRBV5-1; cdr3_aa: CASSLVRGGNTEAFF; cdr3_nt: TGCGCCAGCAGCTTGGTAAGGGGAGGGAACACTGAAGCTTTCTTT
clone_size: few; d_call: NA; j_call: TRBJ2-5; v_call: TRBV6-6; cdr3_aa: CASEFGGQETQYF; cdr3_nt: TGTGCCAGCGAGTTTGGGGGTCAAGAGACCCAGTACTTC
clone_size: NA; d_call: NA; j_call: TRBJ1-2; v_call: TRBV20-1; cdr3_aa: CSARQFELVGGYTF; cdr3_nt: TGCAGTGCTAGACAGTTCGAGTTAGTCGGCGGCTACACCTTC
clone_size: many; d_call: TRBD2; j_call: TRBJ2-5; v_call: TRBV10-2; cdr3_aa: CASSELAGGQETQYF; cdr3_nt: TGCGCCAGCAGTGAGCTAGCGGGAGGGCAAGAGACCCAGTACTTC
clone_size: NA; d_call: NA; j_call: TRBJ1-6; v_call: TRBV12-2; cdr3_aa: CASRGHNSPLHF; cdr3_nt: TGTGCAAGTCGGGGTCATAATTCACCCCTCCACTTT
clone_size: few; d_call: NA; j_call: TRBJ2-7; v_call: TRBV20-1; cdr3_aa: CSARHLDSPLGYEQYF; cdr3_nt: TGCAGTGCTAGACATCTCGACAGTCCCCTTGGGTACGAGCAGTACTTC
clone_size: once; d_call: NA; j_call: TRBJ2-7; v_call: TRBV19; cdr3_aa: CASRPPGPSYEQYF; cdr3_nt: TGTGCCAGTAGACCCCCGGGGCCCTCCTACGAGCAGTACTTC
clone_size: NA; d_call: NA; j_call: TRBJ2-1; v_call: TRBV7-7; cdr3_aa: CASSPLPTASHEQFF; cdr3_nt: TGTGCTAGCAGCCCTCTACCGACCGCATCCCATGAGCAGTTCTTC
clone_size: few; d_call: TRBD1; j_call: TRBJ1-2; v_call: TRBV10-3; cdr3_aa: CATEGTGGTYGYTF; cdr3_nt: TGTGCCACAGAAGGGACAGGGGGCACCTATGGCTACACCTTC
clone_size: NA; d_call: TRBD1; j_call: TRBJ2-2; v_call: TRBV9; cdr3_aa: CASSVEGQGTGELFF; cdr3_nt: TGTGCCAGCAGCGTAGAAGGACAGGGGACCGGGGAGCTGTTTTTT
clone_size: few; d_call: NA; j_call: TRBJ2-6; v_call: TRBV5-1; cdr3_aa: CASTLPSGANVLTF; cdr3_nt: TGCGCCAGCACCTTGCCTTCTGGGGCCAACGTCCTGACTTTC
clone_size: NA; d_call: NA; j_call: TRBJ1-1; v_call: TRBV18; cdr3_aa: CASSPNGGGTEAFF; cdr3_nt: TGTGCCAGCTCACCAAATGGGGGAGGCACTGAAGCTTTCTTT
clone_size: NA; d_call: NA; j_call: TRBJ2-7; v_call: TRBV29-1; cdr3_aa: CSVRRGSYEQYF; cdr3_nt: TGCAGTGTCAGACGGGGTTCCTACGAGCAGTACTTC
clone_size: few; d_call: TRBD2; j_call: TRBJ2-3; v_call: TRBV4-2; cdr3_aa: CASSQDRLAGGYTDTQYF; cdr3_nt: TGTGCCAGCAGCCAAGATCGGCTAGCGGGGGGGTACACAGATACGCAGTATTTT
clone_size: many; d_call: TRBD2; j_call: TRBJ2-5; v_call: TRBV12-5; cdr3_aa: CASGLAGLAQETQYF; cdr3_nt: TGTGCTAGTGGTTTGGCAGGACTAGCCCAAGAGACCCAGTACTTC